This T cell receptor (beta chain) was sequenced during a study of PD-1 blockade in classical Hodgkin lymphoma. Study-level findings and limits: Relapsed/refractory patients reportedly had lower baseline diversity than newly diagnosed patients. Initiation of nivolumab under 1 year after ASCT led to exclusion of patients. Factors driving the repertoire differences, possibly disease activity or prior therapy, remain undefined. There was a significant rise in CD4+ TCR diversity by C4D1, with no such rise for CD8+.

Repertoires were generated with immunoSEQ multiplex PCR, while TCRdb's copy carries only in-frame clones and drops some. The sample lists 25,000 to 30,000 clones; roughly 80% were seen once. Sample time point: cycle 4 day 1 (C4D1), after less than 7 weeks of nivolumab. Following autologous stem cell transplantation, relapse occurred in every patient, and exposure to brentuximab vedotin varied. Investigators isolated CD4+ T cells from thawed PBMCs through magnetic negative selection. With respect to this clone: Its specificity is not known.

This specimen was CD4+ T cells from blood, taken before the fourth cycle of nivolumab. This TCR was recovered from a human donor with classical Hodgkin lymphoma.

The CDR3 here is CASSKGSSGNTIYF. Written as DNA, the CDR3 is TGCGCCAGCAGTAAGGGGAGCTCTGGAAACACCATATATTTT. The rearrangement links TRBV5-1 to TRBJ1-3, with D maybe TRBD1 (5 bases). Trimming took 5 bases from V and 0 from J, leaving 9 bases between them. Germline values: CDR1 SGHRS, CDR2 YFSETQ. This CDR3 region has 14 residues.